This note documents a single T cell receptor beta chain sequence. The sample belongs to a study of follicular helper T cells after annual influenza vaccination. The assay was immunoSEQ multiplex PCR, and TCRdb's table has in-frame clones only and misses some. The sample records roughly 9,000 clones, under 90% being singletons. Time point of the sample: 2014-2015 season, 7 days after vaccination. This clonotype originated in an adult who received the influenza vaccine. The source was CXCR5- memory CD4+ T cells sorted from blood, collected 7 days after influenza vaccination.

The CDR3 DNA reads as TGTGCCAGCTCACAGGACCCTAGGACTGAAGCTTTCTTT. Amino acids: CASSQDPRTEAFF. The rearrangement links TRBV18 to TRBJ1-1; D gene unclear. The V end was cut by 4 bases, the J end by 5 bases, with 11 bases between. This CDR3 spans 13 amino acids. CDR1 KGHSH and CDR2 LQKENI come from the germline V gene.